Described below is a single TCR beta chain sequence and its context. Its antigen is unidentified. This sample is part of a study of cytomegalovirus exposure and HLA in healthy donors. Findings of the study overall: Of the V segments, some could not be distinguished, including TRBV6-2 and TRBV6-3, and were excluded. The study reported that TCR beta sequences accurately predicted HLA-A and HLA-B alleles in most subjects.

PCR involved 60 Vbeta and 13 Jbeta primers. Some clones are missing from TCRdb's copy, which holds only in-frame ones; the method was immunoSEQ multiplex PCR. The table shows about 35,000 clones, with roughly 78% occurring only once. The CDR3 contains 13 residues. Trimming removed 4 bases at V and 2 bases at J, with 8 bases between. Germline CDR1 is MNHEY and CDR2 is SVGAGI. The clonotype was recovered from a male donor in good health and CMV-seronegative. V usage is TRBV6-5 and J usage is TRBJ1-1; D is possibly TRBD1 (5 bases). Sequenced input: PBMCs. For the CDR3, the DNA is TGTGCCAGCAGTTTTTGGGGCAACACTGAAGCTTTCTTT. It encodes CASSFWGNTEAFF.